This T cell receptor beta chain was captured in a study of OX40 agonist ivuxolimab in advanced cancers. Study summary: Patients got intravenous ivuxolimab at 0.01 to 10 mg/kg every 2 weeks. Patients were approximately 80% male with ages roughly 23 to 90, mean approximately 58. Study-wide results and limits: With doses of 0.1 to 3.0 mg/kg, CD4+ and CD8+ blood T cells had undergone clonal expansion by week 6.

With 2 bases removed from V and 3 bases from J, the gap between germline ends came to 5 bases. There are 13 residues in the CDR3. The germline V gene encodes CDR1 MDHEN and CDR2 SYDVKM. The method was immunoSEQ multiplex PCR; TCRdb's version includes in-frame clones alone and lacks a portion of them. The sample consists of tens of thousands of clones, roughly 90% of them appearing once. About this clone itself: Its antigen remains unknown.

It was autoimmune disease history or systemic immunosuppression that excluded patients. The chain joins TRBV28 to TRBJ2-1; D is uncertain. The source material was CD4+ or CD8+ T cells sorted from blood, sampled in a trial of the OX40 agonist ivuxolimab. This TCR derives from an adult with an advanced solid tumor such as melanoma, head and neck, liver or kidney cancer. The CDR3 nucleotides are TGTGCCAGCAGTTTACCAGGCTACAATGAGCAGTTCTTC. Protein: CASSLPGYNEQFF.